Below are 13 T cell receptor beta chains sequenced from a single sample in a study of vaccination and CD4 T cells after COVID-19. The Oncomine TCR Beta short-read assay sequenced DNA from cultured CD4+ T cells. One entry per CDR3 protein results from TCRdb running MiXCR on the PCR reads. This table has several thousand distinct CDR3 sequences, roughly 48% appearing once. Documented treatment: approximately 9-day PBMC culture with coronavirus spike peptide pools or control peptides (ViraFEST assay). Those CD4+ T cells from the unexposed donor predate the COVID-19 pandemic (2011-2018). Their recognized antigens are unknown. Sample: CD4+ T cells from blood, cultured in vitro. The receptors were gathered from a human donor in good health.

The chain employs TRBV6-2 or TRBV6-3 and TRBJ1-1; 10 bases are shared with TRBD1. V dropped 2 bases and J dropped 1; count of bases not matched to a gene: 4. The CDR3 has 16 amino acids. Looked up from germline, CDR1 is MNHEY and CDR2 is SVGEGT. CDR3 nucleotide sequence: TGTGCCAGCAGTTACGGGGACAGGGGCTGGAACACTGAAGCTTTCTTT. Protein product: CASSYGDRGWNTEAFF.

This chain joins TRBV2 and TRBJ1-3; 9 bases agree with TRBD1. The V and J ends lost 5 bases and 2 bases, in that order; junction bases with no gene match: 7. The CDR3 extends over 16 amino acids. Germline CDR1 is SNHLY and CDR2 is FYNNEI. The CDR3 nucleotides are TGTGCCAGCAGTTGGGACAGGGAGTCGCCTGGAAACACCATATATTTT. Amino acids: CASSWDRESPGNTIYF. The full variable domain, completed using reference TRBV2 and TRBJ1-3, is EPEVTQTPSHQVTQMGQEVILRCVPISNHLYFYWYRQILGQKVEFLVSFYNNEISEKSEIFDDQFSVERPDGSNFTLKIRSTKLEDSAMYFCASSWDRESPGNTIYFGEGSWLTVV.

The rearrangement joins TRBV24-1 to TRBJ2-5, with TRBD1 matching 8 bases. The CDR3 runs 19 residues. From germline, CDR1 is KGHDR and CDR2 SFDVKD. Trimming cost V 8 bases and J 0 bases; bases outside gene matches: 19. The CDR3 reads CATIGPPPGQEPYQETQYF. DNA for the CDR3: TGTGCCACCATCGGCCCCCCCCCGGGACAGGAACCGTACCAAGAGACCCAGTACTTC.

This chain connects TRBV5-4 to TRBJ2-3, with 7 bases identical to TRBD1. The V and J ends lost 4 bases and 4 bases, in that order; junction bases with no gene match: 6. CDR3 length: 14 residues. Germline V lookup: CDR1 SGHNT, CDR2 YYREEE (reference sequence). CDR3 sequence: CASSALQGADTQYF. CDR3 DNA sequence: TGTGCCAGCAGCGCACTCCAGGGGGCAGATACGCAGTATTTT.

This rearrangement joins TRBV7-9 to TRBJ1-1; 7 bases line up with TRBD1. The CDR3 runs 16 residues. The ends lost 5 bases at V and 0 bases at J; junction bases unmatched: 9. Germline V gene sequence: CDR1 SEHNR, CDR2 FQNEAQ (reference sequence). The CDR3 here is CASSTTGRGMNTEAFF. The CDR3 DNA sequence: TGTGCCAGCAGCACGACAGGGAGGGGGATGAACACTGAAGCTTTCTTT.

This clonotype was picked up a small number of times. The V call is TRBV19, the J call TRBJ2-2; 8 bases agree with TRBD1. This CDR3 is 14 amino acids long. J lost 4 bases, V lost 4 bases, and 2 bases had no gene match. Germline-derived CDR1 and CDR2 are LNHDA and SQIVND (reference sequence). CDR3 loop: CASSSQGATGELFF. CDR3 DNA sequence: TGTGCCAGTAGTAGCCAGGGGGCCACCGGGGAGCTGTTTTTT.

V is TRBV30 and J is TRBJ1-1, with TRBD1 identical over 7 bases. Germline V gives CDR1 GTSNPN, CDR2 SVGIG (reference sequence). This CDR3 region has 13 residues. J gave up 4 bases and V 4 bases, and 6 bases lay outside the gene matches. The CDR3 region is CAWTPGQSTEAFF. In DNA form, the CDR3 reads TGTGCCTGGACCCCGGGACAGTCCACTGAAGCTTTCTTT.

In this sample, this clonotype turned up a few times. The genes are TRBV7-2 and TRBJ2-2; D is unclear. The CDR3 covers 14 residues. Germline CDR1 SGHTA, CDR2 FQGNSA. Trimming took 1 base from V and 0 from J, leaving 3 bases between them. The CDR3 DNA reads as TGTGCCAGCAGCTTAGTCGCGAACACCGGGGAGCTGTTTTTT. It translates to CASSLVANTGELFF.

This clonotype was detected only a few times. The chain links TRBV25-1 to TRBJ1-4; 7 positions match TRBD1. This CDR3 is 14 amino acids long. Germline V gives CDR1 MGHDK, CDR2 SYGVNS. The V and J ends lost 3 bases and 8 bases, in that order; junction bases with no gene match: 6. The CDR3 sequence: CASSDYRGGEKLFF. CDR3 bases: TGTGCCAGCAGTGATTACAGGGGTGGCGAAAAACTGTTTTTT.

In this sample, this clonotype turned up a few times. This chain joins TRBV6-5 and TRBJ1-2; D gene uncertain. The V gene's germline CDR1 is MNHEY and CDR2 SVGAGI. CDR3 length: 15 residues. V was shortened by 0 bases and J by 6 bases, with 14 bases between the two germline ends. The DNA of the CDR3 is TGTGCCAGCAGTTACTCGCAAAGGAGTACCAATGGCTACACCTTC. Translated: CASSYSQRSTNGYTF.

The rearrangement links TRBV20-1 to TRBJ2-3; tentatively, D is TRBD1 (6 bases). V gave up 3 bases and J gave up 1 base, with 8 bases separating them. The V gene's germline CDR1 is DFQATT and CDR2 SNEGSKA (reference sequence). The CDR3 runs to 13 residues. The CDR3: CSARGHGTDTQYF. The CDR3 DNA reads as TGCAGTGCTAGGGGACACGGCACAGATACGCAGTATTTT.

This clonotype appeared a few times. V usage is TRBV7-2 and J usage is TRBJ2-7; D unresolved. V lost 4 bases, J lost 3 bases, and 10 bases lay in between. This CDR3 has 13 residues. The V gene's germline CDR1 is SGHTA and CDR2 FQGNSA. For the CDR3, the DNA is TGTGCCAGCAGCTCCCTTAAACACTACGAGCAGTACTTC. As protein: CASSSLKHYEQYF. The full variable domain, its missing parts supplied by reference TRBV7-2 and TRBJ2-7, is GAGVSQSPSNKVTEKGKDVELRCDPISGHTALYWYRQSLGQGLEFLIYFQGNSAPDKSGLPSDRFSAERTGGSVSTLTIQRTQQEDSAVYLCASSSLKHYEQYFGPGTRLTVT.

The J gene is TRBJ1-3, the V gene TRBV6-1; D unresolved. CDR1 MNHNS and CDR2 SASEGT come from the germline V gene. The CDR3 runs to 14 residues. The V end lost 5 bases, the J end lost 0 bases, and 8 bases lay between the germline ends. The CDR3 loop reads CASSTGDSGNTIYF. The CDR3 DNA reads as TGTGCCAGCAGTACTGGAGACTCTGGAAACACCATATATTTT.